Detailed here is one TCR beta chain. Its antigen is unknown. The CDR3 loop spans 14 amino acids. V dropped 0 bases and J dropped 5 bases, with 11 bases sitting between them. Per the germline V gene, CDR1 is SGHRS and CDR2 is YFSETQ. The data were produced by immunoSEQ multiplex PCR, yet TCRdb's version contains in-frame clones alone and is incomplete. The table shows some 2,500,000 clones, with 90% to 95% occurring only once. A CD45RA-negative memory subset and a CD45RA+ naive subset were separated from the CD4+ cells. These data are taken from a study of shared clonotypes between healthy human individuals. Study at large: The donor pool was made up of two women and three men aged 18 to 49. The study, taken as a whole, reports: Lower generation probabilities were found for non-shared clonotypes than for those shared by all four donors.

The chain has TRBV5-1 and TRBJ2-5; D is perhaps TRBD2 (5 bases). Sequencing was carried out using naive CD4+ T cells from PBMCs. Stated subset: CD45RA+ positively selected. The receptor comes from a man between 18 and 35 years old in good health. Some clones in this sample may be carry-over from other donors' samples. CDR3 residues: CASSLGVASETQYF. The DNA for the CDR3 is TGCGCCAGCAGCTTGGGGGTAGCGTCTGAGACCCAGTACTTC.